This record covers a single T cell receptor beta chain. This record belongs to a study of Ad26.COV2.S vaccination and SARS-CoV-2 variants. The treatment is: some 20 received Ad26.COV2.S at low or high dose, single or two shots; about 5 received placebo; per-sample allocation not given. Day 63 following the first vaccine or placebo injection was when the samples were taken. The assay was immunoSEQ multiplex PCR, and TCRdb's table has in-frame clones only and misses some. Of hundreds of thousands of clones in the sample, roughly 84% were seen once. The germline CDR1 and CDR2 sequences are GTSNPN and SVGIG (reference sequence). This CDR3 has 13 amino acids. Deletions cut 2 bases from V and 4 bases from J, with 12 bases between.

Here the sequenced sample was peripheral blood, taken in a trial of Ad26.COV2.S vaccine versus placebo. The J gene is TRBJ2-7, the V gene TRBV30; a possible D gene is TRBD1 (5 bases). This receptor was identified in a person aged 18-60 years who received the Ad26.COV2.S COVID-19 vaccine or a placebo. The CDR3 loop reads CAWSSRGLYEQYF. Here the CDR3 DNA reads TGTGCCTGGAGTTCAAGGGGATTATACGAGCAGTACTTC.